This T cell receptor (beta chain) was documented in a study of PD-1 blockade in mismatch repair-deficient tumors. This CDR3 is 15 amino acids long. Between the trimmed V and J ends, which lost 0 bases and 3 bases, there was a span of 8 bases. Germline CDR1 and CDR2: LGHNA and YSLEER. TCRdb's table, derived via immunoSEQ multiplex PCR, lists solely in-frame clones and lacks some. This sample carries some 130,000 clones, 88% of them seen once, and the ten largest clones take approximately 12%. PCR or immunohistochemistry showed mismatch repair deficiency in every enrolled patient. TCRs were sequenced from a few patients responding to pembrolizumab.

The V and J genes are TRBV4-3 and TRBJ2-2, with D tentatively TRBD2 (5 bases). The receptor was isolated from an adult with mismatch repair-deficient cancer. Sequences were derived from peripheral blood, sampled 70 to 72 weeks after starting pembrolizumab. DNA for the CDR3: TGCGCCAGCAGCCAAGACGGCGGGTACACCGGGGAGCTGTTTTTT. It codes for CASSQDGGYTGELFF.